This T cell receptor beta chain came from a study of blood T cell repertoires in COVID-19. In the source study's methods: Estimation of nucleated cell counts relied on the amplification of reference gene primers. Measured with immunoSEQ multiplex PCR; TCRdb has only the in-frame clones, and not every one. V and J calls and clone size are copied from that table; D and trimming were computed from the DNA. Of roughly 240,000 clones in the sample, about nine tenths are singletons; the top ten hold around 2.6%. Living in 24 US areas, the participants were between roughly 18 and 90 years of age. The V end lost 8 bases, the J end lost 0 bases, and 8 bases lay between the germline ends. Germline values: CDR1 MDHEN, CDR2 SYDVKM. The CDR3 totals 13 residues.

The sequencing input was PBMCs or T cells enriched from blood (not recorded which). The TCR originated in a woman younger than 45 with acute COVID-19. The chain uses TRBV28 and TRBJ1-5; no definite D call. The CDR3 region has the DNA TGTGCCAGCGCGCAACTTAGCAATCAGCCCCAGCATTTT. It encodes CASAQLSNQPQHF.